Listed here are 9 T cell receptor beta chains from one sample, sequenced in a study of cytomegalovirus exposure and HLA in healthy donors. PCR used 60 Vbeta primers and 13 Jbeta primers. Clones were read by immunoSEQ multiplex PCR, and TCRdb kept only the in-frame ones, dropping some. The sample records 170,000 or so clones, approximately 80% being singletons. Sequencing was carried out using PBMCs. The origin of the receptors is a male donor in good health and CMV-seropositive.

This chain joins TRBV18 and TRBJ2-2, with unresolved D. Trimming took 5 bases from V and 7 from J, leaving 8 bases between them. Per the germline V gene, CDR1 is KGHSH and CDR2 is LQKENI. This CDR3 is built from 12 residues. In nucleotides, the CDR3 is TGTGCCAGCTCATCTAGTATCGGGGAGCTGTTTTTT. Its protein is CASSSSIGELFF.

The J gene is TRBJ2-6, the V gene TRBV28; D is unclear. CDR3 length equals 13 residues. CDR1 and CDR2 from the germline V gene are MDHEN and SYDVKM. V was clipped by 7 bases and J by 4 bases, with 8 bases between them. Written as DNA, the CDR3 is TGTGCCAGCACCCTCGGGGGGGCCAACGTCCTGACTTTC. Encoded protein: CASTLGGANVLTF. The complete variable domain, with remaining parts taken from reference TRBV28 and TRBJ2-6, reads DVKVTQSSRYLVKRTGEKVFLECVQDMDHENMFWYRQDPGLGLRLIYFSYDVKMKEKGDIPEGYSVSREKKERFSLILESASTNQTSMYLCASTLGGANVLTFGAGSRLTVL.

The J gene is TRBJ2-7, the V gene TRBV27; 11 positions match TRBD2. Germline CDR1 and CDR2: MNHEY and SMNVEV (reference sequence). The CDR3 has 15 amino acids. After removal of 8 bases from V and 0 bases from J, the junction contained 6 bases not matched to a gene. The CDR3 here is CASAPTSGSSYEQYF. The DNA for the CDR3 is TGTGCCAGCGCCCCCACTAGCGGGAGCTCCTACGAGCAGTACTTC.

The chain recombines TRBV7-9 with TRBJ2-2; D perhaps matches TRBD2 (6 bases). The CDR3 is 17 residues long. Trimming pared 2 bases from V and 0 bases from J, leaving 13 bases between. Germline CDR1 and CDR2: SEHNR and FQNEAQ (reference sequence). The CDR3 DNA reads TGTGCCAGCAGCTTAAGGGGCGGGGCCTCGAACACCGGGGAGCTGTTTTTT. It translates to CASSLRGGASNTGELFF.

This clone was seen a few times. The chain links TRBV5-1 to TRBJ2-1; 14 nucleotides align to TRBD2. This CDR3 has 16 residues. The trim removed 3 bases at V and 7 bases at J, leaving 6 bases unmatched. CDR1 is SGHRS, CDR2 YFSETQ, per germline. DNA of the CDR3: TGCGCCAGCAGCTGGCAGACTAGCGGGAGGGGTAATGAGCAGTTCTTC. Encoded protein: CASSWQTSGRGNEQFF.

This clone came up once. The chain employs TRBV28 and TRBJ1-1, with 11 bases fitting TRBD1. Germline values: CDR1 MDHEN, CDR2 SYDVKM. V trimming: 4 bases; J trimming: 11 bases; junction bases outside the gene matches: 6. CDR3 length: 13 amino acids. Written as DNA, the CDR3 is TGTGCCAGCAGTTCGGACAGGGGGCAGGGGGCTTTCTTT. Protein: CASSSDRGQGAFF. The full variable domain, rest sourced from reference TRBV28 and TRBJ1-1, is DVKVTQSSRYLVKRTGEKVFLECVQDMDHENMFWYRQDPGLGLRLIYFSYDVKMKEKGDIPEGYSVSREKKERFSLILESASTNQTSMYLCASSSDRGQGAFFGQGTRLTVV.

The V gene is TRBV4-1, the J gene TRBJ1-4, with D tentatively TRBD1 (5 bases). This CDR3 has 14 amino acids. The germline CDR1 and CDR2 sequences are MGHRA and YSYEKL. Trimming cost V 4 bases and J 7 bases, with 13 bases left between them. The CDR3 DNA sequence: TGCGCCAGCAGCCCGGTCCCCGACAGTGAAAAACTGTTTTTT. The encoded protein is CASSPVPDSEKLFF.

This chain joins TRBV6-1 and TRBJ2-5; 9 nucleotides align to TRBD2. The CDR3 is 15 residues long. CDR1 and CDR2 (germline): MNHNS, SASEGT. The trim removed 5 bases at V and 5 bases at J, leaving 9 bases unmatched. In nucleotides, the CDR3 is TGTGCCAGCAGTCCTCTTAGCGGGAGAGGCGAGACCCAGTACTTC. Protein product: CASSPLSGRGETQYF.

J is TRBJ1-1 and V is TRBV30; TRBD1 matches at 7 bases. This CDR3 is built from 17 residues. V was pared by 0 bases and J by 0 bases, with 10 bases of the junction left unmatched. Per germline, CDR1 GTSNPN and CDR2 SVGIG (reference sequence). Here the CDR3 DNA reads TGTGCCTGGAGTGTTTGGGGTCGCCAGGGGGTGAACACTGAAGCTTTCTTT. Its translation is CAWSVWGRQGVNTEAFF.